This T cell receptor beta chain was profiled in a study of radiotherapy plus CTLA-4 blockade in lung cancer (dated by TCRdb to 2016 to 2018). Broadly, across the study: Among enrolled patients, about 19% had an objective response and 30% to 35% reached disease control. The paper as a whole reports these results and caveats: After treatment with radiotherapy and ipilimumab, TCR clones that came from tumors expanded in the peripheral blood. The strongest predictors of response were reported to be early dynamic shifts in blood T cell clones along with a rise in serum interferon-beta following radiation.

The library was prepared using the immunoSEQ multiplex PCR assay. Entries here come from immuneACCESS through TCRdb and include only in-frame sequences with V and J called. Some clones fail to appear in such tables; in the studies checked, an unresolved V gene covers under half of the shortfall, and the cause of the remainder is unknown. Across this sample there are 90,000 to 100,000 clones, with about four fifths seen only once. The ten largest clones capture around 3% of the sample. In this study, focal radiation therapy paired with CTLA-4 blockade (ipilimumab) was tested in patients who had chemo-refractory metastatic non-small-cell lung cancer. The CDR1 and CDR2 encoded by the germline V gene are SNHLY and FYNNEI. The V end gives up 5 bases and the J end 7 bases, leaving 6 bases in the junction not matched to a gene. The CDR3, from cysteine to phenylalanine, totals 15 residues. Of the read, only the CDR3 DNA is kept; its 45 bases are in frame from base 1.

Remarks on this clone: This receptor's antigen is unknown. Base qualities are not provided; no much larger clone lies one nucleotide away.

This TCR came from a human donor with non-small cell lung cancer who had a partial response to radiotherapy plus ipilimumab. Some clones in this sample may be carry-over from other donors' samples. Specimen: peripheral blood, collected from a patient treated with radiotherapy plus ipilimumab. Rearrangement joined TRBV2 to TRBJ2-2; a stretch of 11 junction bases matches TRBD2. The bases read TGTGCCAGCAGTCTAGCGGGGGGTGTGAACGGGGAGCTGTTTTTT. It translates as CASSLAGGVNGELFF.